This T cell receptor beta chain originates from a study of T cell repertoires in cytomegalovirus infection. For the study at large: Carrying CMV and the relevant HLA type showed in public TCR beta signatures.

V lost 1 base, J lost 4 bases, and 10 bases lay in between. The CDR3 is 14 residues long. This clonotype has ten or more counts. Its target is unknown. General study results and limits: Cumulative frequency of public TCR beta families picked out carriers of CMV plus the relevant HLA. It was HLA-C-restricted CMV-specific TCR beta clonotypes that dominated the response ex vivo.

MiXCR, applied by TCRdb to the reads, yields one record per CDR3 protein. Of 310,000 or so distinct CDR3 sequences listed, about a quarter are singletons. This receptor was taken from a human donor in good health (CMV status not recorded). Some clones in this sample may be carry-over from other donors' samples. The specimen sequenced was PBMCs. V usage is TRBV12-3 or TRBV12-4 and J usage is TRBJ1-2; D is undetermined. The CDR3 region has the DNA TGTGCCAGCAGTTTAGGTGGCGCTTCCTATGGCTACACCTTC. Translating it yields CASSLGGASYGYTF.